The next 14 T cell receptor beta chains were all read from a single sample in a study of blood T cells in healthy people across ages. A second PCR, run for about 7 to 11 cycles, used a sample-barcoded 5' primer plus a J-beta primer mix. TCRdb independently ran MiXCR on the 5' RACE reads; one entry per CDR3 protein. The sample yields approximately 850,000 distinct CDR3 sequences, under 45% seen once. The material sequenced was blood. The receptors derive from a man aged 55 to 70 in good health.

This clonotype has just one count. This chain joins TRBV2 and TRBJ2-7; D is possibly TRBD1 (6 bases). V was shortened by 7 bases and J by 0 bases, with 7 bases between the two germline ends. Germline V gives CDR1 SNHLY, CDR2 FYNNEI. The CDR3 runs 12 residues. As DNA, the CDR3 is TGTGCCAGCAAGGGGGTCTCCTACGAGCAGTACTTC. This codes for CASKGVSYEQYF.

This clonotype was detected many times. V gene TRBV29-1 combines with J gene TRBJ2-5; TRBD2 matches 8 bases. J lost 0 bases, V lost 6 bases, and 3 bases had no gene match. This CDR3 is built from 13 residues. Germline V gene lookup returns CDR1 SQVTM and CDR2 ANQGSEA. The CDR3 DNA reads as TGCAGCGTCGGGACTAGAAACCAAGAGACCCAGTACTTC. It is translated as CSVGTRNQETQYF.

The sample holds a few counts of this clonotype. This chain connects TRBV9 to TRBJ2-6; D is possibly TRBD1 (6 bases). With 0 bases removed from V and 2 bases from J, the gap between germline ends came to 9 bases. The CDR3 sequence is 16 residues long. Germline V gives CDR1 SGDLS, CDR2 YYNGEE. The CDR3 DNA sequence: TGTGCCAGCAGCGTAGGGGACACCCCTGGGGCCAACGTCCTGACTTTC. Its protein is CASSVGDTPGANVLTF.

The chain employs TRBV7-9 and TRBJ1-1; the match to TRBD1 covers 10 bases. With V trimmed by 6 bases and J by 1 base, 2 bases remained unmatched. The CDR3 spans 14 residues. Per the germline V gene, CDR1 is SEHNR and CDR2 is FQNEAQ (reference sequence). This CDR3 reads CASRDRGTNTEAFF. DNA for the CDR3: TGTGCCAGCAGGGACAGGGGGACGAACACTGAAGCTTTCTTT.

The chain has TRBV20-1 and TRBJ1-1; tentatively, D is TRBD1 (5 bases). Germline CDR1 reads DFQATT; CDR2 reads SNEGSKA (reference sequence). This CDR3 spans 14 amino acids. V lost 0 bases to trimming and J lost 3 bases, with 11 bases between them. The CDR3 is CSARDAGRDTEAFF. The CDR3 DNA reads TGCAGTGCTAGAGATGCGGGCAGGGACACTGAAGCTTTCTTT.

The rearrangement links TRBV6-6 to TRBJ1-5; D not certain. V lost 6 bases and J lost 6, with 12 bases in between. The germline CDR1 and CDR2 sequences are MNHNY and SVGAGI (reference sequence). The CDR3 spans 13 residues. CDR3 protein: CASRERVPQPQHF. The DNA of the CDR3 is TGTGCCAGCAGGGAAAGGGTCCCTCAGCCCCAGCATTTT.

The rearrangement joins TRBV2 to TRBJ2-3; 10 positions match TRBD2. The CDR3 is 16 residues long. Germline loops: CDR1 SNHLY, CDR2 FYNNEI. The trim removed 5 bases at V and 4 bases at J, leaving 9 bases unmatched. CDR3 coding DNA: TGTGCCAGCAGTACCCGACTAAGCGGGGGGGCAGATACGCAGTATTTT. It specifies CASSTRLSGGADTQYF.

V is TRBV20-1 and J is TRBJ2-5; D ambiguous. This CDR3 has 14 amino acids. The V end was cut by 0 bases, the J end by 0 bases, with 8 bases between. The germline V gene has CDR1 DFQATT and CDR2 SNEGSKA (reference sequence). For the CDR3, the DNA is TGCAGTGCTAGAGATGCAGTATACCAAGAGACCCAGTACTTC. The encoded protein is CSARDAVYQETQYF.

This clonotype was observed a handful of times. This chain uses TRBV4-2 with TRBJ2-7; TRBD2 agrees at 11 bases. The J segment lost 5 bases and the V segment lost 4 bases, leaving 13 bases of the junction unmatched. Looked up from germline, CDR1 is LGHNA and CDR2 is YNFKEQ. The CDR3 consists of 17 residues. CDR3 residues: CASSLSEVAGGFHEQYF. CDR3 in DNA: TGTGCCAGCAGCCTCTCGGAGGTAGCGGGGGGGTTCCACGAGCAGTACTTC.

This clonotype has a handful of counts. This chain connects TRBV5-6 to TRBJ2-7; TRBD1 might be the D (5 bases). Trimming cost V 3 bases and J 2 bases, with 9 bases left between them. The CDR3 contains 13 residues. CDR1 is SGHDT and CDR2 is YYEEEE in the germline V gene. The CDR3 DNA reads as TGTGCCAGCAGCTGGTCAGGGACCTACGAGCAGTACTTC. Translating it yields CASSWSGTYEQYF.

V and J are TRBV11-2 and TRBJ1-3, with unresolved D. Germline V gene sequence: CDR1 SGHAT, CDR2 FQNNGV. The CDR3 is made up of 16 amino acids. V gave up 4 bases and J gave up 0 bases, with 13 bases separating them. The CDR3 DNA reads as TGTGCCAGCAGCTCATGGGAGGGCCACTCTGGAAACACCATATATTTT. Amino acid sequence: CASSSWEGHSGNTIYF.

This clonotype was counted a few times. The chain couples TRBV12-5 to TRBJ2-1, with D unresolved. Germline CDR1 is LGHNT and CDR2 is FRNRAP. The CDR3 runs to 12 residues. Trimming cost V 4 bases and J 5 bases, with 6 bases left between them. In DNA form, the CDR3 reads TGTGCTAGTGGTTCCCTCAACAATGAGCAGTTCTTC. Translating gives CASGSLNNEQFF. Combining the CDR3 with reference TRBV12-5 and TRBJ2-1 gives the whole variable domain DARVTQTPRHKVTEMGQEVTMRCQPILGHNTVFWYRQTMMQGLELLAYFRNRAPLDDSGMPKDRFSAEMPDATLATLKIQPSEPRDSAVYFCASGSLNNEQFFGPGTRLTVL.

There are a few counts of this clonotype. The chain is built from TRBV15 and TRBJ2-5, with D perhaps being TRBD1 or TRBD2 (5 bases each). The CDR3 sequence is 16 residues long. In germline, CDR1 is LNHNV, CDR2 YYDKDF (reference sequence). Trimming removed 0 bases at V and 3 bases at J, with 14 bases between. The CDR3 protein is CATSRDRDHLKETQYF. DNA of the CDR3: TGTGCCACCAGCAGAGATCGGGACCACTTGAAAGAGACCCAGTACTTC.

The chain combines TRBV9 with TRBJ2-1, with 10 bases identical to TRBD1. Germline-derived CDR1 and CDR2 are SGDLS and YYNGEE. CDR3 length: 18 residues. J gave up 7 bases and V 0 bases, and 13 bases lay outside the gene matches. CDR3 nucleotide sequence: TGTGCCAGCAGCGTAGCTAAGTGGGCGGGACAGGGGAAAAATGAGCAGTTCTTC. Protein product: CASSVAKWAGQGKNEQFF.